The 18 T cell receptor beta chains below come from one sample, sequenced in a study of T cells in women clearing cervical HPV infection. Sequencing was performed with immunoSEQ multiplex PCR; in TCRdb, only in-frame clones are kept and a portion is missing. The listing contains about 48,000 clones. Material for sequencing was blood buffy coat. These receptors originate from a woman between 18 and 69 years old with a cervical HPV16 infection that either progressed to CIN3+ or cleared (not recorded which).

In regard to this clone: The read finishes 3 residues shy of the CDR3 end, and the germline J gene is used to complete it. The gene calls are TRBV30 and TRBJ2-2, with 10 bases matching TRBD2. The germline CDR1 and CDR2 sequences are GTSNPN and SVGIG (reference sequence). The length of the CDR3 is 15 residues. The V and J ends lost 5 bases and 5 bases, in that order; junction bases with no gene match: 8. CDR3 DNA, as far as it was read: TGTGCCTGGGGAAAGCGGGGGGGCCGAACCGGGGAG. It encodes CAWGKRGGRTGE. The CDR3, in full, reads CAWGKRGGRTGELFF. Looking up the rest from reference TRBV30 and TRBJ2-2 gives the full variable domain: SQTIHQWPATLVQPVGSPLSLECTVEGTSNPNLYWYRQAAGRGLQLLFYSVGIGQISSEVPQNLSASRPQDRQFILSSKKLLLSDSGFYLCAWGKRGGRTGELFFGEGSRLTVL.

On this clone itself: The read gets to within 3 residues of the CDR3 end, and the germline J gene fills in the rest. The chain has TRBV20-1 and TRBJ1-5; 12 bases align to TRBD1. Germline V lookup: CDR1 DFQATT, CDR2 SNEGSKA (reference sequence). With V trimmed by 6 bases and J by 1 base, 7 bases remained unmatched. The CDR3 has 16 residues. CDR3 sequence: CSAIGTGGLSNQPQHF. CDR3 bases read: TGCAGTGCCATCGGGACAGGGGGCTTAAGCAATCAGCCC.

As concerns this clone: Coverage ceases 3 residues before the CDR3 finishes, and the germline J gene fills in the end. The chain carries TRBV19 and TRBJ2-1, with 10 bases aligning to TRBD1. Germline V gene lookup returns CDR1 LNHDA and CDR2 SQIVND (reference sequence). With 7 bases clipped from V and 6 bases from J, the junction kept 3 bases outside the gene matches. CDR3 length equals 13 residues. The sequenced part of the CDR3 DNA is TGTGCCAGTAAGCGGACAGGGGGCAATGAG. Translation: CASKRTGGNE. The whole CDR3 sequence reads CASKRTGGNEQFF. The full variable domain, rest sourced from reference TRBV19 and TRBJ2-1, is DGGITQSPKYLFRKEGQNVTLSCEQNLNHDAMYWYRQDPGQGLRLIYYSQIVNDFQKGDIAEGYSVSREKKESFPLTVTSAQKNPTAFYLCASKRTGGNEQFFGPGTRLTVL.

The chain's CDR3 is CSAARGQINEQFF. The DNA read from the CDR3 is TGCAGTGCTGCCCGGGGACAGATTAATGAG. The rearrangement joins TRBV20-1 to TRBJ2-1; 7 nucleotides line up with TRBD1. The CDR3 goes on 3 residues after the read ends, and that part is filled in from the germline J gene. Per the germline V gene, CDR1 is DFQATT and CDR2 is SNEGSKA (reference sequence). CDR3 length equals 13 residues. Trimming at V came to 5 bases and at J to 7 bases, leaving 8 bases not matched to a gene.

Of note for this clone: Coverage ceases 3 residues before the CDR3 finishes, and the germline J gene fills in the end. The chain recombines TRBV2 with TRBJ2-7; 10 bases align to TRBD2. V shed 8 bases and J 1 base; nucleotides not matched to a gene: 5. The CDR3 contains 14 residues. From germline, CDR1 is SNHLY and CDR2 FYNNEI. CDR3 bases read: TGTGCCAGCGGGGGACTAGCGTCTTCCTACGAG. Translated: CASGGLASSYE. The CDR3 reads in full as CASGGLASSYEQYF.

On this clone: The sequence runs out 3 residues before the end of the CDR3; the remainder is reconstructed from the germline J gene. The V call is TRBV6-1, the J call TRBJ2-3; D perhaps matches TRBD2 (6 bases). Germline CDR1 reads MNHNS; CDR2 reads SASEGT. V was cut by 2 bases and J by 0 bases, with 12 bases left in between. This CDR3 region has 16 residues. The CDR3 spells CASSELNSGSTDTQYF. CDR3 bases read: TGTGCCAGCAGTGAACTGAATAGCGGTAGCACAGATACG.

With regard to this clone: The read finishes 3 residues shy of the CDR3 end, and the germline J gene is used to complete it. The genes are TRBV6-2 or TRBV6-3 and TRBJ2-1, with 7 bases matching TRBD1. CDR1 and CDR2 (germline): MNHEY, SVGEGT. The ends lost 6 bases at V and 2 bases at J; junction bases unmatched: 10. This CDR3 has 16 residues. The CDR3 reads CASSPLFDRAYNEQFF. The sequenced part of the CDR3 DNA is TGTGCCAGCAGCCCCTTATTCGACAGGGCCTACAATGAG.

Regarding this clone: The sequence runs out 3 residues before the end of the CDR3; the remainder is reconstructed from the germline J gene. V is TRBV11-1 and J is TRBJ1-1; 9 bases agree with TRBD1. The CDR3 length is 14 residues. From germline, CDR1 is SGHAT and CDR2 FQDESV (reference sequence). J was trimmed by 0 bases and V by 5 bases; bases with no gene match: 1. The part of the CDR3 DNA that was read is TGTGCCAGCAGCCGGACAGGGGTGAACACTGAA. Its translation is CASSRTGVNTE. The full CDR3 protein reads CASSRTGVNTEAFF.

As concerns this clone: The read ends 3 residues early relative to the CDR3; the germline J gene fills the gap. The rearrangement joins TRBV4-1 to TRBJ1-1; D gene uncertain. Germline V gives CDR1 MGHRA, CDR2 YSYEKL. V lost 1 base, J lost 3 bases, and 12 bases lay in between. The CDR3 extends over 15 amino acids. CDR3 DNA (partial): TGCGCCAGCAGCCAAGTTAGGGTAAGGGACACTGAA. It translates to CASSQVRVRDTE. The CDR3 reads in full as CASSQVRVRDTEAFF.

Worth noting for this clone: The read finishes 3 residues shy of the CDR3 end, and the germline J gene is used to complete it. The chain joins TRBV28 to TRBJ1-1, with D possibly TRBD1 on 6 matching bases. The CDR3 is made up of 14 amino acids. CDR1 and CDR2 (germline): MDHEN, SYDVKM. V lost 2 bases and J 5 bases, leaving 12 bases between the germline ends. The CDR3 loop is CASSLGGAHTEAFF. The DNA read from the CDR3 is TGTGCCAGCAGTTTAGGGGGGGCGCATACTGAA.

Worth noting for this clone: The CDR3 end is not reached by the read, which stops 3 residues before it; the germline J gene fills it in. The chain recombines TRBV30 with TRBJ1-6, with 11 positions matching TRBD1. Germline V gene data show CDR1 as GTSNPN and CDR2 as SVGIG (reference sequence). The CDR3 runs to 16 residues. J lost 6 bases, V lost 2 bases, and 6 bases had no gene match. The CDR3 spells CAWSTWTGGSNSPLHF. The CDR3 DNA, read in part, is TGTGCCTGGAGTACCTGGACAGGGGGCAGTAATTCACCC.

A remark on this clone: The read terminates 3 residues before the CDR3 end, so the remaining end is supplied by the germline J gene. The rearrangement joins TRBV7-9 to TRBJ1-4; TRBD1 is a possible D gene (5 bases). CDR1 is SEHNR and CDR2 is FQNEAQ in the germline V gene (reference sequence). This CDR3 has 14 residues. Trimming removed 2 bases from V and 10 bases from J, with 14 bases in between. Partial CDR3 DNA: TGTGCCAGCAGCTTAAATCAGGGCCCCGCAAAA. Amino acid sequence: CASSLNQGPAK. The entire CDR3 is CASSLNQGPAKLFF.

Comments on this clone: The sequenced fragment ends 3 residues before the CDR3 boundary, so the rest is inferred from the germline J gene. The rearrangement uses TRBV6-2 or TRBV6-3 and TRBJ2-3, with D possibly matching TRBD2 (5 bases). V was shortened by 4 bases and J by 1 base, with 15 bases between the two germline ends. CDR3 length equals 16 residues. CDR1 is MNHEY, CDR2 SVGEGT, per germline. The CDR3 loop is CASSFGSDLRTDTQYF. Partial CDR3 DNA: TGTGCCAGCAGTTTCGGTAGCGACCTCCGCACAGATACG.

Worth noting for this clone: The sequence runs out 3 residues before the end of the CDR3; the remainder is reconstructed from the germline J gene. The rearrangement links TRBV20-1 to TRBJ2-1; possibly TRBD1 for D (5 bases). The germline V gene encodes CDR1 DFQATT and CDR2 SNEGSKA (reference sequence). The CDR3 totals 11 residues. V dropped 6 bases and J dropped 9 bases, with 12 bases sitting between them. The sequenced part of the CDR3 DNA is TGCAGTGCCAGGGAACTATTTGAG. This translates into CSARELFE. The whole CDR3 protein is CSARELFEQFF.

As for this clone: The read ends 3 residues before the CDR3 terminus; that terminus is restored from the germline J gene. This chain links TRBV20-1 with TRBJ2-1; a possible D gene is TRBD1 (6 bases). The CDR3 loop spans 16 amino acids. V lost 3 bases and J lost 1, with 16 bases in between. Germline values: CDR1 DFQATT, CDR2 SNEGSKA (reference sequence). Incomplete CDR3 DNA: TGCAGTGCTAGGTCCCTACAGGGTACTTCCTACAATGAG. It yields the protein CSARSLQGTSYNE. The CDR3, in full, reads CSARSLQGTSYNEQFF.

About this clone itself: The read finishes 3 residues shy of the CDR3 end, and the germline J gene is used to complete it. The chain is built from TRBV5-6 and TRBJ1-6; 7 positions match TRBD1. Germline-derived CDR1 and CDR2 are SGHDT and YYEEEE. The V gene end was trimmed by 5 bases and the J gene end by 9 bases; junction bases not matched to a gene: 8. The CDR3 is 14 residues long. The covered CDR3 bases are TGTGCCAGCAGATTACAGGGGCTCGGTTCACCC. It encodes CASRLQGLGSP. The full CDR3 sequence reads CASRLQGLGSPLHF. Variable domain in full (rest from reference TRBV5-6 and TRBJ1-6): DAGVTQSPTHLIKTRGQQVTLRCSPKSGHDTVSWYQQALGQGPQFIFQYYEEEERQRGNFPDRFSGHQFPNYSSELNVNALLLGDSALYLCASRLQGLGSPLHFGNGTRLTVT.

CDR3 sequence reads: CSATPMARASGYTF. CDR3 DNA (partial): TGCAGTGCTACCCCAATGGCCAGGGCCAGTGGC. This chain uses TRBV20-1 with TRBJ1-2; tentatively, D is TRBD1 (5 bases). The read terminates 3 residues before the CDR3 end, so the remaining end is supplied by the germline J gene. Trimming pared 4 bases from V and 7 bases from J, leaving 19 bases between. Germline V gives CDR1 DFQATT, CDR2 SNEGSKA (reference sequence). The CDR3 runs to 14 residues.

On this clone: The read is 3 residues too short to cover the CDR3 end, so that end is filled in from the germline J gene. The chain carries TRBV12-5 and TRBJ2-5, with D possibly called TRBD1 or TRBD2 (6 bases each). The CDR3 spans 14 residues. Germline CDR1 is LGHNT and CDR2 is FRNRAP. Trimming stripped 8 bases from V and 2 bases from J, with 15 bases between. CDR3 DNA (partial): TGTGCTAGTCCCTTTGGAGGGGGACAAGAGACC. It is translated as CASPFGGGQET. The complete CDR3 protein is CASPFGGGQETQYF.